Following are 18 T cell receptor beta chains from one sample sequenced in a study of blood T cell repertoires in COVID-19. Profiled with immunoSEQ multiplex PCR; TCRdb holds only in-frame clones, not every one. The data contain 150,000 to 200,000 clones, around 77% of them singletons. Specimen: peripheral blood. Receptors originate from a man in his sixties with active or convalescent COVID-19.

V gene TRBV9 combines with J gene TRBJ1-2; no clear D. Trimming left V 2 bases short and J 6 bases short, with 14 bases between. Per the germline V gene, CDR1 is SGDLS and CDR2 is YYNGEE. The CDR3 length is 14 residues. CDR3 region: CASSVIGSSDGYTF. CDR3 nucleotide sequence: TGTGCCAGCAGCGTTATCGGTTCGTCGGATGGCTACACCTTC.

On this clone: This CDR3 is also generated by other DNA sequences in the sample. The chain links TRBV5-1 to TRBJ1-1, with D possibly matching TRBD1 (5 bases). V dropped 0 bases and J dropped 4 bases, with 10 bases sitting between them. Germline assignment: CDR1 SGHRS and CDR2 YFSETQ. CDR3 length: 14 residues. The CDR3 bases are TGCGCCAGCAGCTTGGCCGGGGGAGGCACTGAAGCTTTCTTT. Translated, it gives CASSLAGGGTEAFF.

This clone was detected only once. The chain carries TRBV6-5 and TRBJ1-1, with 11 bases lining up with TRBD1. Germline-derived CDR1 and CDR2 are MNHEY and SVGAGI. J lost 5 bases, V lost 6 bases, and 5 bases had no gene match. The CDR3 sequence is 14 residues long. The chain's CDR3 is CASSQDRGQTEAFF. For the CDR3, the DNA is TGTGCCAGCAGCCAGGACAGGGGGCAGACTGAAGCTTTCTTT.

The V and J genes are TRBV28 and TRBJ2-6; perhaps TRBD1 as D (7 bases). V was pared by 1 base and J by 4 bases, with 11 bases between. The CDR3 contains 16 residues. Germline V gene lookup returns CDR1 MDHEN and CDR2 SYDVKM. The CDR3 sequence is CASSLSGGTGANVLTF. CDR3 DNA sequence: TGTGCCAGCAGTTTATCAGGGGGGACAGGGGCCAACGTCCTGACTTTC.

The genes are TRBV27 and TRBJ1-5; TRBD1 matches at 8 bases. The CDR3 consists of 18 residues. From germline, CDR1 is MNHEY and CDR2 SMNVEV (reference sequence). Losses at the gene ends were 6 bases for V and 1 base for J; bases not matched to a gene: 14. Here the CDR3 DNA reads TGTGCCAGCAGAAGTGTGGGACAGGTCCTTGCGAGCAATCAGCCCCAGCATTTT. Protein sequence: CASRSVGQVLASNQPQHF.

CDR3 sequence: CATSRDLGLDVTQYF. CDR3 DNA: TGTGCCACCAGCAGAGATCTGGGACTAGACGTTACGCAGTATTTT. The genes are TRBV15 and TRBJ2-3; 8 bases match TRBD2. Germline assignment: CDR1 LNHNV and CDR2 YYDKDF (reference sequence). V gave up 0 bases and J gave up 8 bases; unmatched junction bases: 7. The CDR3 totals 15 residues.

V is TRBV4-1 and J is TRBJ2-3; 10 nucleotides align to TRBD2. The CDR3 covers 17 residues. CDR1 and CDR2 (germline): MGHRA, YSYEKL. The J segment lost 3 bases and the V segment lost 3 bases, leaving 9 bases of the junction unmatched. CDR3 residues: CASSHSTSGIMTDTQYF. The CDR3 DNA is TGCGCCAGCAGCCACTCCACTAGCGGGATCATGACAGATACGCAGTATTTT.

The chain combines TRBV5-4 with TRBJ2-7, with TRBD1 identical over 7 bases. CDR3 size: 15 residues. The germline V gene encodes CDR1 SGHNT and CDR2 YYREEE (reference sequence). J lost 3 bases, V lost 0 bases, and 6 bases had no gene match. CDR3 amino acids: CASSLVGQANYEQYF. The CDR3, as DNA: TGTGCCAGCAGCTTGGTCGGACAGGCGAACTACGAGCAGTACTTC.

The V and J genes are TRBV7-9 and TRBJ1-2, with D maybe TRBD1 (5 bases). The CDR3 loop spans 14 amino acids. From germline, CDR1 is SEHNR and CDR2 FQNEAQ (reference sequence). Deletions cut 0 bases from V and 3 bases from J, with 8 bases between. The CDR3: CASSLAGDYYGYTF. In nucleotides, the CDR3 is TGTGCCAGCAGCTTAGCAGGGGATTACTATGGCTACACCTTC. The variable domain in full, completed from reference TRBV7-9 and TRBJ1-2, reads DTGVSQNPRHKITKRGQNVTFRCDPISEHNRLYWYRQTLGQGPEFLTYFQNEAQLEKSRLLSDRFSAERPKGSFSTLEIQRTEQGDSAMYLCASSLAGDYYGYTFGSGTRLTVV.

CDR3 coding DNA: TGTGCCAGCAGCCAAACCACGCCGGGACAGGGATCCTACGAGCAGTACTTC. This codes for CASSQTTPGQGSYEQYF. The chain combines TRBV3-1 (or the pseudogene TRBV3-2) with TRBJ2-7, with 9 nucleotides matching TRBD1. Germline trimming cut 2 bases from V and 1 base from J; bases unmatched to any gene: 9. The length of the CDR3 is 17 residues. The germline gives CDR1 LGHDT, CDR2 YNNKEL (reference sequence).

This sequence joins TRBV19 and TRBJ2-7, with D possibly TRBD2 on 6 matching bases. The V end lost 4 bases, the J end lost 6 bases, and 22 bases lay between the germline ends. CDR3 length: 16 amino acids. Germline-derived CDR1 and CDR2 are LNHDA and SQIVND (reference sequence). CDR3 in amino acids: CASSTGTPYPTVEQYF. The CDR3 DNA sequence: TGTGCCAGTAGTACGGGGACTCCTTACCCTACCGTCGAGCAGTACTTC.

The chain couples TRBV5-5 to TRBJ2-7, with 7 bases identical to TRBD1. J lost 5 bases, V lost 6 bases, and 8 bases had no gene match. CDR3 length: 13 amino acids. The germline CDR1 and CDR2 sequences are SGHKS and YYEKEE (reference sequence). The CDR3 region has the DNA TGTGCCAGCATCAAGCAGGGGGTCGACGAGCAGTACTTC. It yields the protein CASIKQGVDEQYF.

The J gene is TRBJ2-3, the V gene TRBV23-1; tentative D call: TRBD2 (8 bases). TRBV23-1 is an open reading frame, and its role is uncertain. There are 20 residues in the CDR3. The ends were cut back, 2 bases at V and 2 bases at J, with 26 bases in the middle. The CDR3 DNA sequence: TGCGCCAGCAGTCAACCGGGACAGATAACGTTACTAGCGGCCACAGATACGCAGTATTTT. This sequence encodes CASSQPGQITLLAATDTQYF.

This CDR3 reads CASSRGTSGYQETQYF. The CDR3 nucleotides are TGCGCCAGCAGCCGGGGGACTAGCGGTTACCAAGAGACCCAGTACTTC. This chain uses TRBV5-1 with TRBJ2-5; TRBD2 agrees at 11 bases. Germline V gives CDR1 SGHRS, CDR2 YFSETQ. There are 16 residues in the CDR3. V lost 4 bases to trimming and J lost 0 bases; unmatched junction nucleotides: 5.

The genes are TRBV24-1 and TRBJ2-5, with TRBD1 matching over 9 bases. This CDR3 has 15 amino acids. Germline V lookup: CDR1 KGHDR, CDR2 SFDVKD. V shed 4 bases, J shed 3 bases, and the junction held 5 bases outside the gene matches. CDR3 DNA: TGTGCCACCAGTGAGCCCGGACAGGGGAAAGAGACCCAGTACTTC. Its protein is CATSEPGQGKETQYF.

The chain couples TRBV1 to TRBJ2-7; the table assigns TRBD2, which was not confirmed against the DNA. TRBV1 is classified as a pseudogene. The CDR3 length is 16 residues. The CDR3 here is CTSSRRTGTTMYEQYF. Written as DNA, the CDR3 is TGCACCAGCAGCCGCCGCACCGGGACTACTATGTACGAGCAGTACTTC.

J is TRBJ2-5 and V is TRBV2; 8 nucleotides align to TRBD2. Germline loops: CDR1 SNHLY, CDR2 FYNNEI. With 6 bases clipped from V and 1 base from J, the junction kept 13 bases outside the gene matches. This CDR3 is built from 17 residues. The CDR3 sequence: CASRPWGNSGTQETQYF. The CDR3 bases are TGTGCCAGCAGGCCCTGGGGAAATAGCGGGACCCAAGAGACCCAGTACTTC.

The V and J genes are TRBV5-8 and TRBJ2-7; a possible D gene is TRBD1 (6 bases). V was pared by 2 bases and J by 1 base, with 13 bases between. The CDR3 is 15 amino acids. Germline V gene sequence: CDR1 SGHTS, CDR2 YDEGEE. CDR3 protein: CASSFRQGKSYEQYF. CDR3 coding DNA: TGTGCCAGCAGCTTTCGGCAGGGGAAGTCCTACGAGCAGTACTTC.